This TCR beta chain comes out of a study of tissue T cells after allogeneic stem cell transplantation. Overall study findings and caveats: Shared clones across patients were few; motif clustering revealed tissue-specific shared signatures. Blood and spleen captured only part of the tissue TCR repertoire.

Points on this clone: Its antigen is undetermined. Gene names denote mouse genes. The read terminates 1 residue before the CDR3 end, so the remaining end is supplied by the germline J gene.

Here immunoSEQ multiplex PCR was the method, and the copy in TCRdb shows in-frame clones only, minus some. Among roughly 51,000 clones, around 70% were seen once, and the ten largest hold approximately 0.55%. This CDR3 is 16 amino acids long. Germline V gives CDR1 LGHDT, CDR2 YNNKQL (reference sequence). V was pared by 4 bases and J by 0 bases, with 1 base of the junction left unmatched. The chain couples TRBV4 to TRBJ2-4; 13 bases match TRBD2. This clonotype was obtained from a pool of C57BL/6 mice in good health. Sequenced: sorted cells pooled from one or two spleens. CDR3 sequence reads: CASSWDWGGSQNTLYF. CDR3 DNA, as far as it was read: TGTGCCAGCAGCTGGGACTGGGGGGGGAGTCAAAACACCTTGTAC.